The 3 T cell receptor beta chains below were found in one sample sequenced in a study of CXCR3-negative and CXCR3-positive naive CD8 T cells (dated 2019 in TCRdb). Study-level results and caveats: TRB CDR3s from CXCR3-positive naive cells showed higher hydrophobicity (lower Kidera factor 4), lower energy, and higher strength and volume indices than CXCR3-negative naive cells.

These receptors have no identified antigens. The sample was run on a NextSeq 550. The Human TCR Profiling Kit (MiLaboratory) was used to make UMI-labeled 5' RACE TRB cDNA libraries. Reprocessed by TCRdb, the reads give a single entry per CDR3 protein sequence, without DNA. The sample table includes about 63,000 distinct CDR3 sequences. The ten largest make up approximately 4.4% of the sample. Sequencing was performed on naive CXCR3+ CD8+ T cells from blood. This specimen's cell subset or site label, interpreted: CD45RO-CCR7+CD27+CD95- naive CD8+ T cells expressing CXCR3 (TNR3+). All receptors derive from a human donor in good health. Some clones in this sample may be carry-over from other donors' samples.

The CDR3 sequence is CSASGTSGNYNEQFF. This chain uses TRBV20-1 with TRBJ2-1; the TCRdb D gene call, TRBD2, has no DNA to confirm it. Germline V CDR1 and CDR2: DFQATT, SNEGSKA (reference sequence). The length of the CDR3 is 15 residues.

The gene calls are TRBV6-2 or TRBV6-3 and TRBJ1-1. The CDR3 extends over 13 amino acids. Germline values: CDR1 MNHEY, CDR2 SVGEGT. The CDR3 sequence is CASSYSESTEAFF.

The CDR3 loop reads CASSAGTSDTQYF. The chain employs TRBV9 and TRBJ2-3; TCRdb designates TRBD2, a call that cannot be tested without DNA. The CDR3 spans 13 residues. Looked up from germline, CDR1 is SGDLS and CDR2 is YYNGEE.